One and the same sample provided the 16 T cell receptor beta chains below, sequenced in a study of PD-1 blockade in classical Hodgkin lymphoma (TCRdb year 2020). Libraries were built with the immunoSEQ multiplex PCR assay. The table was pulled from immuneACCESS by TCRdb, which kept in-frame rearrangements only. Such tables lose some clones; where checked, under half of the loss comes from unresolved V genes, and the rest has no known cause. The sample table shows about 94,000 clones, and about 91% are seen once. Together, the top ten hold around a tenth of the sample. The time point label of this sample denotes: cycle 2 day 1 (C2D1) of nivolumab. Relapse after autologous stem cell transplantation had occurred in all trial patients, and cohorts A, B and C were distinguished by prior brentuximab vedotin exposure. The input for sequencing was peripheral blood mononuclear cells (PBMCs), taken before the second cycle of nivolumab. These receptors were taken from a human donor with classical Hodgkin lymphoma.

The genes are TRBV5-1 and TRBJ2-3, with 10 positions matching TRBD2. This CDR3 has 15 amino acids. V gave up 5 bases and J gave up 1 base; unmatched junction bases: 4. Germline-derived CDR1 and CDR2 are SGHRS and YFSETQ. As DNA, the CDR3 is TGCGCCAGCAGTCGGACTAGCGGTGGCACAGATACGCAGTATTTT. It is translated as CASSRTSGGTDTQYF. Variable domain in full (rest from reference TRBV5-1 and TRBJ2-3): KAGVTQTPRYLIKTRGQQVTLSCSPISGHRSVSWYQQTPGQGLQFLFEYFSETQRNKGNFPGRFSGRQFSNSRSEMNVSTLELGDSALYLCASSRTSGGTDTQYFGPGTRLTVL.

The chain has TRBV28 and TRBJ1-4, with D perhaps TRBD1 (6 bases). The CDR3 runs to 15 residues. CDR1 is MDHEN, CDR2 SYDVKM, per germline. Trimming pared 2 bases from V and 8 bases from J, leaving 15 bases between. CDR3 bases: TGTGCCAGCAGTTTAAGGCGAGGGGGGCGGGAAAAACTGTTTTTT. Protein sequence: CASSLRRGGREKLFF.

V and J are TRBV7-6 and TRBJ2-1; 8 bases agree with TRBD2. V lost 5 bases, J lost 4 bases, and 10 bases stayed unmatched. This CDR3 has 16 residues. Germline assignment: CDR1 SGHVS and CDR2 FNYEAQ. CDR3 in DNA: TGTGCCAGCAGCCCCGCACGGGGGGGACTTTACAATGAGCAGTTCTTC. Translated, it gives CASSPARGGLYNEQFF. Full variable domain (remainder filled in from reference TRBV7-6 and TRBJ2-1): GAGVSQSPRYKVTKRGQDVALRCDPISGHVSLYWYRQALGQGPEFLTYFNYEAQQDKSGLPNDRFSAERPEGSISTLTIQRTEQRDSAMYRCASSPARGGLYNEQFFGPGTRLTVL.

The chain has TRBV18 and TRBJ2-7; D is uncertain. Germline lookup yields CDR1 KGHSH and CDR2 LQKENI. V dropped 3 bases and J dropped 2 bases, with 20 bases sitting between them. There are 17 residues in the CDR3. CDR3 coding DNA: TGTGCCAGCTCACCGGATCACCCGGTGTCAAGGACCTACGAGCAGTACTTC. Its translation: CASSPDHPVSRTYEQYF.

This clone has only a few counts. The chain uses TRBV4-1 and TRBJ2-5, with D uncertain. CDR1 is MGHRA and CDR2 is YSYEKL in the germline V gene. V was trimmed by 0 bases and J by 0 bases, leaving 8 bases between them. This CDR3 comprises 15 residues. CDR3 nucleotide sequence: TGCGCCAGCAGCCAAGATTCAGAGTACCAAGAGACCCAGTACTTC. It yields the protein CASSQDSEYQETQYF.

This clone was counted only a few times. The CDR3 region is CASSSSGRPEQYF. In DNA form, the CDR3 reads TGTGCCAGCAGCAGTAGCGGGAGGCCCGAGCAGTACTTC. J is TRBJ2-7 and V is TRBV7-9; 10 nucleotides line up with TRBD2. V lost 5 bases to trimming and J lost 6 bases; unmatched junction nucleotides: 4. Per the germline V gene, CDR1 is SEHNR and CDR2 is FQNEAQ (reference sequence). This CDR3 spans 13 amino acids. The full variable domain, with the rest looked up from reference TRBV7-9 and TRBJ2-7, is DTGVSQNPRHKITKRGQNVTFRCDPISEHNRLYWYRQTLGQGPEFLTYFQNEAQLEKSRLLSDRFSAERPKGSFSTLEIQRTEQGDSAMYLCASSSSGRPEQYFGPGTRLTVT.

V gene TRBV28 combines with J gene TRBJ2-7, with TRBD1 matching 8 bases. The length of the CDR3 is 14 residues. V shed 5 bases, J shed 7 bases, and the junction held 10 bases outside the gene matches. In germline, CDR1 is MDHEN, CDR2 SYDVKM. The CDR3 DNA is TGTGCCAGCAGTCAGGGACAGGCTTTTTGGGAGCAGTACTTC. It codes for CASSQGQAFWEQYF.

The chain uses TRBV28 and TRBJ2-5; tentatively, D is TRBD1 or TRBD2 (6 bases each). There are 13 residues in the CDR3. Germline V gene sequence: CDR1 MDHEN, CDR2 SYDVKM. The V gene lost 3 bases and the J gene lost 9 bases, with 14 bases spanning the gap. In DNA form, the CDR3 reads TGTGCCAGCAGTTTTGAGCGGGCAGGGGCCCAGTACTTC. It is translated as CASSFERAGAQYF. Full variable domain (rest looked up from reference TRBV28 and TRBJ2-5): DVKVTQSSRYLVKRTGEKVFLECVQDMDHENMFWYRQDPGLGLRLIYFSYDVKMKEKGDIPEGYSVSREKKERFSLILESASTNQTSMYLCASSFERAGAQYFGPGTRLLVL.

In this sample, this clone turned up once. The chain has TRBV13 and TRBJ1-1; TRBD1 agrees at 7 bases. Germline V gene lookup returns CDR1 PRHDT and CDR2 FYEKMQ (reference sequence). CDR3 length: 17 amino acids. With V trimmed by 5 bases and J by 3 bases, 15 bases remained unmatched. CDR3 loop: CASSNYRGTNSDTEAFF. The CDR3 nucleotides read TGTGCCAGCAGCAACTACAGGGGTACCAACTCGGACACTGAAGCTTTCTTT.

The genes are TRBV10-3 and TRBJ1-1, with D hard to call. The germline gives CDR1 ENHRY, CDR2 SYGVKD. This CDR3 has 13 residues. V shed 6 bases and J shed 2 bases, with 10 bases lying between them. CDR3 bases: TGTGCCATCAGAGGAGATTTTAACACTGAAGCTTTCTTT. It translates to CAIRGDFNTEAFF.

In DNA, the CDR3 is TGTGCCAGCGTGGCGGGAGTTAAGTTCAATGAGCAGTTCTTC. Translating gives CASVAGVKFNEQFF. This sequence joins TRBV25-1 and TRBJ2-1; 7 nucleotides match TRBD2. From germline, CDR1 is MGHDK and CDR2 SYGVNS. The CDR3 spans 14 residues. Trimming at V came to 8 bases and at J to 6 bases, leaving 10 bases not matched to a gene.

A single count supports this clone. V usage is TRBV28 and J usage is TRBJ2-7; maybe TRBD1 (5 bases). The CDR3 spans 14 residues. Trimming took 7 bases from V and 7 from J, leaving 20 bases between them. Germline values: CDR1 MDHEN, CDR2 SYDVKM. In nucleotides, the CDR3 is TGTGCCAGCACCCTCCAGGGCAGGGCGTCAGAGCAGTACTTC. Translating gives CASTLQGRASEQYF.

The chain combines TRBV5-4 with TRBJ1-2; tentatively, D is TRBD1 (5 bases). The CDR3 loop spans 17 amino acids. Trimming removed 0 bases from V and 4 bases from J, with 19 bases in between. CDR1 SGHNT and CDR2 YYREEE come from the germline V gene (reference sequence). CDR3 nucleotide sequence: TGTGCCAGCAGCTTGGGGAAGACTCAGGGCCCTCTCTATGGCTACACCTTC. Amino acids: CASSLGKTQGPLYGYTF.

Here the CDR3 DNA reads TGTGCCAGCATTCTGACCGGGTCGGACCCCTACGAGCAGTACTTC. This gives the protein CASILTGSDPYEQYF. This chain links TRBV6-1 with TRBJ2-7; D uncertain. Germline V gene data show CDR1 as MNHNS and CDR2 as SASEGT. V gave up 7 bases and J gave up 2 bases, with 18 bases separating them. The CDR3 extends over 15 amino acids.

V usage is TRBV28 and J usage is TRBJ1-3, with D possibly matching TRBD1 (5 bases). The CDR3 runs to 15 residues. The germline V gene encodes CDR1 MDHEN and CDR2 SYDVKM. With 4 bases removed from V and 8 bases from J, the gap between germline ends came to 18 bases. The CDR3 loop reads CASSSSGRGADTIYF. CDR3 nucleotide sequence: TGTGCCAGCAGTTCCTCCGGGCGGGGCGCGGACACCATATATTTT. Drawing the rest from reference TRBV28 and TRBJ1-3, the complete variable domain is DVKVTQSSRYLVKRTGEKVFLECVQDMDHENMFWYRQDPGLGLRLIYFSYDVKMKEKGDIPEGYSVSREKKERFSLILESASTNQTSMYLCASSSSGRGADTIYFGEGSWLTVV.

The chain couples TRBV6-5 to TRBJ1-5, with TRBD1 matching over 7 bases. The CDR3 consists of 15 residues. After removal of 5 bases from V and 0 bases from J, the junction contained 4 bases not matched to a gene. The germline V gene encodes CDR1 MNHEY and CDR2 SVGAGI. DNA for the CDR3: TGTGCCAGCAGTCGGGACAGAGATAGCAATCAGCCCCAGCATTTT. As protein: CASSRDRDSNQPQHF.